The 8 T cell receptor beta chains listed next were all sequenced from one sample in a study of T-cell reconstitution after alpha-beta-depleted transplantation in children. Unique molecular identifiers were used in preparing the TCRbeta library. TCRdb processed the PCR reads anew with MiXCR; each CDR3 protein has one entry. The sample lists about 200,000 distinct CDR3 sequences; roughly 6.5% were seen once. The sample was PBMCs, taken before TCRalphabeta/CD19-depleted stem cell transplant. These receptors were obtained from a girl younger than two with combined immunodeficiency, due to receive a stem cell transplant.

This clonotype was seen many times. The CDR3 reads CASSEASLVESDNEQFF. In DNA, the CDR3 is TGTGCCAGCAGTGAAGCTAGTCTGGTGGAGTCCGACAATGAGCAGTTCTTC. This sequence joins TRBV6-1 and TRBJ2-1; D is uncertain. The V and J ends lost 0 bases and 5 bases respectively, with 17 bases between them. Germline V CDR1 and CDR2: MNHNS, SASEGT. This CDR3 is built from 17 residues.

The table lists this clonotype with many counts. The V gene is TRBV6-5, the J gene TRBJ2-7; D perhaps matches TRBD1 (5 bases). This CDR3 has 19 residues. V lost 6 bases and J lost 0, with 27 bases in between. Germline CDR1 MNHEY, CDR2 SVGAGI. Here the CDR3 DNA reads TGTGCCAGCAGCCTCCAGCACAGGCGAACCACTCATTACTCCTACGAGCAGTACTTC. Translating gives CASSLQHRRTTHYSYEQYF.

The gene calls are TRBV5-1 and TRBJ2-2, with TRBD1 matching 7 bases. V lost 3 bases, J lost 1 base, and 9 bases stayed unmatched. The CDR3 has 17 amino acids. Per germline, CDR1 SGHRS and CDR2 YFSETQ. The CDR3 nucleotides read TGCGCCAGCAGCTGGGCGACAGGGCCGAAGAACACCGGGGAGCTGTTTTTT. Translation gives CASSWATGPKNTGELFF.

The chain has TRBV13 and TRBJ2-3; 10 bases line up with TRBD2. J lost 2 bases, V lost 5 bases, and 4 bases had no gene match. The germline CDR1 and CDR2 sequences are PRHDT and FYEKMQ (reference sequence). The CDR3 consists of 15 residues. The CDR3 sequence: CASSGLAGVTDTQYF. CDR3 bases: TGTGCCAGCAGCGGGCTAGCGGGAGTCACAGATACGCAGTATTTT.

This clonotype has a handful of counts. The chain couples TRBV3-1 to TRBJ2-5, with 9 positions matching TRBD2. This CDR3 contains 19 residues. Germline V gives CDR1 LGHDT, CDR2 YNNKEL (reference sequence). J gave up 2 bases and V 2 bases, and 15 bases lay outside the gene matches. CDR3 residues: CASSQTPGLASLTQETQYF. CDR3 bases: TGTGCCAGCAGCCAAACCCCGGGACTAGCATCCCTAACGCAAGAGACCCAGTACTTC.

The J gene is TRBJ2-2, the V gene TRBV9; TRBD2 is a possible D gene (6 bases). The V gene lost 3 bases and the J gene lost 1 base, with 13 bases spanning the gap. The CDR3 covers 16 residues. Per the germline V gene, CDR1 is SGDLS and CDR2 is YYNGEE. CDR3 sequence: CASSANLAKNTGELFF. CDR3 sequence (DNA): TGTGCCAGCAGCGCTAACCTAGCGAAGAACACCGGGGAGCTGTTTTTT.

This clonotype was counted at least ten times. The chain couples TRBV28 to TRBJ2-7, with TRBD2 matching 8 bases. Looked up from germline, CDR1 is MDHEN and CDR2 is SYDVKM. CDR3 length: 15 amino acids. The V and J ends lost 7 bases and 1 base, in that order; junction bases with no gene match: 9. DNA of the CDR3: TGTGCCAGCAAGGGCGGGGGGAGAACTTCCTACGAGCAGTACTTC. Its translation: CASKGGGRTSYEQYF.

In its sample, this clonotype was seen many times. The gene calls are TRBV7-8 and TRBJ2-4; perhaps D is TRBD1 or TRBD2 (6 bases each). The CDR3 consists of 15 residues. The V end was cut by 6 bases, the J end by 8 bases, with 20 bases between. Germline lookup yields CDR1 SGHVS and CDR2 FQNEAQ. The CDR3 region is CASRATGRREDIQYF. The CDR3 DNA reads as TGTGCCAGCAGGGCAACAGGGAGGCGGGAAGACATTCAGTACTTC.